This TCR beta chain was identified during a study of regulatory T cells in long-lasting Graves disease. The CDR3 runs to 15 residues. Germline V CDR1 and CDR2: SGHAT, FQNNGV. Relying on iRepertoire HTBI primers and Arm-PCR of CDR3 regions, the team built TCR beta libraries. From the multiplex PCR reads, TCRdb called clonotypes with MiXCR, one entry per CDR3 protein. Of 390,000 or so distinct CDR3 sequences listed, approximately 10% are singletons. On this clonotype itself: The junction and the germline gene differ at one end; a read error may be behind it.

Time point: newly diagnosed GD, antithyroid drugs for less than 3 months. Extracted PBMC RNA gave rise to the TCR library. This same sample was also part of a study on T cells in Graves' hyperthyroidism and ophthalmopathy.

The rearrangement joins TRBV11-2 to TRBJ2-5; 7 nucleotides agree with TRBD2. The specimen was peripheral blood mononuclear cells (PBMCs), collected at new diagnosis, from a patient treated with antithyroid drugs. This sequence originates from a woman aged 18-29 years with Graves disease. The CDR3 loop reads CASSQEASGQETQYF. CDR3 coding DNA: TGCGCCAGCAGCCAAGAGGCTAGCGGACAAGAGACCCAGTACTTC.